This TCR beta chain was obtained from a study of blood T cell repertoires in COVID-19. Study as a whole: Material from acute and convalescent COVID-19 was sourced from the United States, Italy and Spain. T cells, B-cell-depleted T cells, or PBMCs supplied cDNA or gDNA.

V shed 4 bases and J shed 7 bases, with 14 bases lying between them. Germline CDR1 reads LNHDA; CDR2 reads SQIVND (reference sequence). CDR3 length equals 14 residues. Original data processing: Amplification of reference gene primers provided the estimated nucleated cell counts. Clones were read by immunoSEQ multiplex PCR, and TCRdb kept only the in-frame ones, dropping some. The V and J calls and clone size were taken over from that table, and D and trimming were inferred from the DNA. The sample lists 80,000 or so clones, roughly 80% occurring once. Sequencing was carried out using peripheral blood. This clonotype was sampled from a woman aged 55-75 years with acute or convalescent COVID-19. The chain uses TRBV19 and TRBJ1-5, with D maybe TRBD1 (5 bases). For the CDR3, the DNA is TGTGCCAGTAGTACCTCGGGGGGGTACCAGCCCCAGCATTTT. Translation: CASSTSGGYQPQHF.